The clone carrying this T cell receptor (beta chain) was seen many times. The antigen is not known. This entry belongs to a study of neurological immune-mediated disorders. About the study: Relapsing-remitting patients made up 31 of the 34 multiple sclerosis patients, and secondary progressive patients made up 3. General study results and limits: None of the CDR3 amino acid sequences of expanded clones were shared across subjects, and this suggested private repertoires in all groups.

5'RACE employing 10-nucleotide random UMIs yielded the cDNA. Whenever a sequencing run was performed, it yielded over 180 million TCR-beta sequences from 15-18 subjects. TCRdb reanalysed the 5' RACE reads using MiXCR and keeps one entry per CDR3 protein. The sample has tens of thousands of distinct CDR3 sequences, 3.5% to 4.5% seen once; the top ten hold approximately 2.2%. The material sequenced was PBMCs. The TCR originated in a man aged 25-45 years with multiple sclerosis.

For the CDR3, the DNA is TGCGCCAGCAGCCCCTCGTCTGTTGAGGGAACAGATACGCAGTATTTT. It yields the protein CASSPSSVEGTDTQYF. The V call is TRBV4-3, the J call TRBJ2-3; TRBD2 might be the D (5 bases). The CDR3 length is 16 residues. Looked up from germline, CDR1 is LGHNA and CDR2 is YSLEER. Trimming stripped 4 bases from V and 3 bases from J, with 17 bases between.